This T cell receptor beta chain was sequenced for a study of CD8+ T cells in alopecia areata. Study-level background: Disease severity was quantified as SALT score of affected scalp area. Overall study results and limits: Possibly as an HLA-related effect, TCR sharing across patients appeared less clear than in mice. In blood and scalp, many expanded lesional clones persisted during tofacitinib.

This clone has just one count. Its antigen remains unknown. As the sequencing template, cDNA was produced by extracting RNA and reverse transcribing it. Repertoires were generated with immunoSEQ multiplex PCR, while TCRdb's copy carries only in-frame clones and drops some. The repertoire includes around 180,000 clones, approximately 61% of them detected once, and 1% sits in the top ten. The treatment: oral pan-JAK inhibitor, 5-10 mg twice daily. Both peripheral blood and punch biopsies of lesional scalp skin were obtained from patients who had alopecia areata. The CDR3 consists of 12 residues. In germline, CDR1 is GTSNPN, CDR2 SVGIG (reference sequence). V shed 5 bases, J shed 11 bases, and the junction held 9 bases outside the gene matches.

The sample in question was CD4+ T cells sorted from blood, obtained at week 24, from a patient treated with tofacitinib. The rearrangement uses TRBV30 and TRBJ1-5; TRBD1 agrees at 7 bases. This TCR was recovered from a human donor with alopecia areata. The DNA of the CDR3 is TGTGCCTGGGGGGACAGCGGGGCGGCCCAGCATTTT. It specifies CAWGDSGAAQHF. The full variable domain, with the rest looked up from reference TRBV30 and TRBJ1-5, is SQTIHQWPATLVQPVGSPLSLECTVEGTSNPNLYWYRQAAGRGLQLLFYSVGIGQISSEVPQNLSASRPQDRQFILSSKKLLLSDSGFYLCAWGDSGAAQHFGDGTRLSIL.